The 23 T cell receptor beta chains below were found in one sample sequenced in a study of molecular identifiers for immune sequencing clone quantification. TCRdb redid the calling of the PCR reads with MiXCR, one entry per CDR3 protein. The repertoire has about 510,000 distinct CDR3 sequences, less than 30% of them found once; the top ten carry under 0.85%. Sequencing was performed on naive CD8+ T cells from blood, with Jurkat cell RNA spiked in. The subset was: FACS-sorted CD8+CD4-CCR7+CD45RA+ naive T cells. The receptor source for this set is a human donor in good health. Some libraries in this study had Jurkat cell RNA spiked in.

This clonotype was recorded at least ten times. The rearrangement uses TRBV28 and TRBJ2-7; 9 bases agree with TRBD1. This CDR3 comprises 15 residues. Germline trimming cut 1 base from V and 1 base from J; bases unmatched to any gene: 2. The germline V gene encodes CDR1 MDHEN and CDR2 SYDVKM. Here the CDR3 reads CASSLLGQGSYEQYF. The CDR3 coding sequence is TGTGCCAGCAGTTTATTGGGACAGGGTTCCTACGAGCAGTACTTC.

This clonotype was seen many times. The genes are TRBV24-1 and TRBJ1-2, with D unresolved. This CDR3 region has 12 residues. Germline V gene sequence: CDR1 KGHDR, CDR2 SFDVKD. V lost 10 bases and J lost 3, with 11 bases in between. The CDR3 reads CATSRPDYGYTF. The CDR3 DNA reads TGTGCCACAAGTAGGCCGGACTATGGCTACACCTTC.

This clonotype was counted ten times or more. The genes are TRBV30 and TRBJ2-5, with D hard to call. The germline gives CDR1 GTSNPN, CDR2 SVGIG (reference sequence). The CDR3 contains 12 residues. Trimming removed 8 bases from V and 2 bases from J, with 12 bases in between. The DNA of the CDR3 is TGTGCCCATTCAATACAACAAGAGACCCAGTACTTC. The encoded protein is CAHSIQQETQYF.

This CDR3 is CASSLDNLTGELFF. In DNA form, the CDR3 reads TGTGCCAGCAGTTTAGACAATCTGACCGGGGAGCTGTTTTTT. This chain joins TRBV27 and TRBJ2-2; D call uncertain. The CDR3 has 14 amino acids. Germline CDR1 MNHEY, CDR2 SMNVEV (reference sequence). The germline V and J ends were trimmed by 2 bases and 5 bases, with 9 bases remaining between them.

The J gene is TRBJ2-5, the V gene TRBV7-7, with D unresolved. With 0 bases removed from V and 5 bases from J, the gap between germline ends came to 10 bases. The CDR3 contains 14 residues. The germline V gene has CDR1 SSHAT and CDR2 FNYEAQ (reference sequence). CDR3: CASSLAPGEETQYF. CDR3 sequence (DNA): TGTGCCAGCAGCTTAGCGCCGGGCGAGGAGACCCAGTACTTC.

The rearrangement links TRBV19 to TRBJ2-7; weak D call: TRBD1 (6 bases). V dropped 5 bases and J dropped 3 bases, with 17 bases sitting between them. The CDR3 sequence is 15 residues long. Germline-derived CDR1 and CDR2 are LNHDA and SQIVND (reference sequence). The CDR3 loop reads CASSFFRDTFYEQYF. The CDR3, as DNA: TGTGCCAGTAGTTTTTTCCGGGACACCTTCTACGAGCAGTACTTC.

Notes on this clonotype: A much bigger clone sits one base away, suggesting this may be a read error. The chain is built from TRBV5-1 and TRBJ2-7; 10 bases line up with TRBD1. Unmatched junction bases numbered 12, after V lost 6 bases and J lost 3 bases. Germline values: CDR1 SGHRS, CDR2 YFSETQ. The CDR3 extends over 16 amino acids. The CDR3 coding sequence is TGCGCCAGCAACTTTGCGGGACAGGGGTCCTACTACGAGCAGTACTTC. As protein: CASNFAGQGSYYEQYF.

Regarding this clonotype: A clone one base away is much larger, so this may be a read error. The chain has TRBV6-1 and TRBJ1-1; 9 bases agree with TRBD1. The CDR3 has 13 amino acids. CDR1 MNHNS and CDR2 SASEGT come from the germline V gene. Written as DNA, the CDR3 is TGTGCCGGCAGAGGACAGGGGTACACTGAAGCTTTCTTT. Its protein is CAGRGQGYTEAFF.

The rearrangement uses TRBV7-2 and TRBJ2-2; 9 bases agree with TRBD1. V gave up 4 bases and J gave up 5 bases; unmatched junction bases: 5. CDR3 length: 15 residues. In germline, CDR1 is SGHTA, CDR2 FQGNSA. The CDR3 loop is CASSYPGTGTGELFF. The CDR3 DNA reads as TGTGCCAGCAGCTACCCCGGGACAGGGACCGGGGAGCTGTTTTTT. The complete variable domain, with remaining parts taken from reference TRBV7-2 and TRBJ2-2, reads GAGVSQSPSNKVTEKGKDVELRCDPISGHTALYWYRQSLGQGLEFLIYFQGNSAPDKSGLPSDRFSAERTGGSVSTLTIQRTQQEDSAVYLCASSYPGTGTGELFFGEGSRLTVL.

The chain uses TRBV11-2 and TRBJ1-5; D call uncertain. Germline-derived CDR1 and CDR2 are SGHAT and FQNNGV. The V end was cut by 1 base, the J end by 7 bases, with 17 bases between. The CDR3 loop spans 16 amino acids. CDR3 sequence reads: CASSLGGRMRSQPQHF. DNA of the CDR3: TGTGCCAGCAGCTTAGGCGGCCGAATGAGGAGCCAGCCCCAGCATTTT.

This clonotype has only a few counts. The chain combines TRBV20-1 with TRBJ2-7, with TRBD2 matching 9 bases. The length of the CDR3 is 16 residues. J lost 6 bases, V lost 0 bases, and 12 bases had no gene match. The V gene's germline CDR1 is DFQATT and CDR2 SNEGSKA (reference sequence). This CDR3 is CSARDLRLAGMGEQYF. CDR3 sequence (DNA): TGCAGTGCTAGAGATCTACGGCTAGCGGGAATGGGCGAGCAGTACTTC.

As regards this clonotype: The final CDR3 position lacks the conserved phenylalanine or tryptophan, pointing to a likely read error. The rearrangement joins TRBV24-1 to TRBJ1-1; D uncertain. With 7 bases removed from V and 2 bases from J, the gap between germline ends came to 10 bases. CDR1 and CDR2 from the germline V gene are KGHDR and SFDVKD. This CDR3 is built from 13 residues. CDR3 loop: CATRDDGNTEAFL. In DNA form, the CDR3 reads TGTGCCACCAGAGACGACGGTAACACTGAAGCTTTCTTA.

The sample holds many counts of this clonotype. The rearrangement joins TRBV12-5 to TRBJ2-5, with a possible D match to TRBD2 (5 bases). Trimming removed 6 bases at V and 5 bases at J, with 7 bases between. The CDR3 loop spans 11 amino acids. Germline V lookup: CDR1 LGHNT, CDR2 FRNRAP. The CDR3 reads CASGTGETQYF. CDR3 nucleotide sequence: TGTGCTAGTGGGACGGGGGAGACCCAGTACTTC.

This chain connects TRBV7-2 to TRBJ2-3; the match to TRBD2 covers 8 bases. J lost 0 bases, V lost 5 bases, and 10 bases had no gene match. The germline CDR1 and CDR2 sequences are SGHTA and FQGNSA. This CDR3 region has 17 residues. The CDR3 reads CASSPFGGGSSTDTQYF. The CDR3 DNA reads TGTGCCAGCAGCCCTTTCGGGGGGGGGTCTAGCACAGATACGCAGTATTTT.

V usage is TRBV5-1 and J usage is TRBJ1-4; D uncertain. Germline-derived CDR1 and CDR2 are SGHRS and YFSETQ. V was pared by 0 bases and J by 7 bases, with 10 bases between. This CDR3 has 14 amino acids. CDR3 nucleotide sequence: TGCGCCAGCAGCTTGGGGCCCAGTGGTGAAAAACTGTTTTTT. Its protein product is CASSLGPSGEKLFF.

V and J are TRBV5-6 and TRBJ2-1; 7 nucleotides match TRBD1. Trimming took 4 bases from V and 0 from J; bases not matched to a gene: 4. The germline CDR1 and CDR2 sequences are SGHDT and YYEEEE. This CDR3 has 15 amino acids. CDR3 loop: CASSQGQYSYNEQFF. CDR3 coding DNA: TGTGCCAGCAGCCAGGGACAGTACTCCTACAATGAGCAGTTCTTC.

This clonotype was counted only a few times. The CDR3 DNA is TGCGCCAGCAGCCAGGAGGACAGGTCTGGAAACACCATATATTTT. Residues: CASSQEDRSGNTIYF. The chain recombines TRBV4-3 with TRBJ1-3, with 7 bases lining up with TRBD1. This CDR3 is 15 amino acids long. Germline CDR1 and CDR2: LGHNA and YSLEER. J lost 1 base, V lost 3 bases, and 3 bases had no gene match.

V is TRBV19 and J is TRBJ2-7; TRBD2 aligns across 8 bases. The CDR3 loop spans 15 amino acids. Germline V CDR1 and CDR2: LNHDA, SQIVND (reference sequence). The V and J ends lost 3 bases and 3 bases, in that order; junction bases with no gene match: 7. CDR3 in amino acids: CASSISAGGRYEQYF. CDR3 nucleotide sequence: TGTGCCAGTAGTATCTCGGCGGGAGGACGCTACGAGCAGTACTTC.

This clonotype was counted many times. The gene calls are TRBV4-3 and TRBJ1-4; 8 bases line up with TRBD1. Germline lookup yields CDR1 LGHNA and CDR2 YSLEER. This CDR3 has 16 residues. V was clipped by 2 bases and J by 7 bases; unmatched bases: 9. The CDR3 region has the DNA TGCGCCAGCAGCCAAACTTCGACAGGGGAAAGTGAAAAACTGTTTTTT. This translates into CASSQTSTGESEKLFF.

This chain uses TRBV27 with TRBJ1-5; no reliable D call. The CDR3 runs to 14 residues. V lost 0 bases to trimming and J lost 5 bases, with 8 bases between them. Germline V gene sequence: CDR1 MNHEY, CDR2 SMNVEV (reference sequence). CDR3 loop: CASSLSLNYQPQHF. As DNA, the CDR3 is TGTGCCAGCAGTTTATCCCTTAATTATCAGCCCCAGCATTTT.

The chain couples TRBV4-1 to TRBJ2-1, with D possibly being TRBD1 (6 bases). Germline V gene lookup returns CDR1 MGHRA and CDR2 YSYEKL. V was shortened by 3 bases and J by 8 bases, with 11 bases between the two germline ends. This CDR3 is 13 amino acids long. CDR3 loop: CASSQPEGDEQFF. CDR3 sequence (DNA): TGCGCCAGCAGCCAGCCAGAGGGGGATGAGCAGTTCTTC.

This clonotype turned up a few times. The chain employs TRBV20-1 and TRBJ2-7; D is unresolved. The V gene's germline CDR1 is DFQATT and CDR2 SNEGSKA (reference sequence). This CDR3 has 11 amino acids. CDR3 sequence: CKGTPGYEQYF. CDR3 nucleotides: TGCAAGGGCACACCCGGCTACGAGCAGTACTTC.

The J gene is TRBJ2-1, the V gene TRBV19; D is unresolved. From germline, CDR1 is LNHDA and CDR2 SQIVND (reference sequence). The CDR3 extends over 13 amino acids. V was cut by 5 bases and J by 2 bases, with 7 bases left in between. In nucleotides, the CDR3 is TGTGCCAGTAGTGTGCAGCCCTACAATGAGCAGTTCTTC. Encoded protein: CASSVQPYNEQFF.